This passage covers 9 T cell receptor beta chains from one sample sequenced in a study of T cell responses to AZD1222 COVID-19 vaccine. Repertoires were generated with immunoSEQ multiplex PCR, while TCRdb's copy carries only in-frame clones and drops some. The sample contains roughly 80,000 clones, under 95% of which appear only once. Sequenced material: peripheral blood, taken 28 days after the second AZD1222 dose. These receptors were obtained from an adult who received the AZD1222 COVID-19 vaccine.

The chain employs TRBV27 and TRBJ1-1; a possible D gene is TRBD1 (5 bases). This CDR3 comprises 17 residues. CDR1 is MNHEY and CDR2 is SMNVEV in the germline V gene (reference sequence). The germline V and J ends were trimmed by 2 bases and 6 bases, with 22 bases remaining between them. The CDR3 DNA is TGTGCCAGCAGTTTAGCCGGGACCCAGGCCCTTAGAGCTGAAGCTTTCTTT. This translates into CASSLAGTQALRAEAFF.

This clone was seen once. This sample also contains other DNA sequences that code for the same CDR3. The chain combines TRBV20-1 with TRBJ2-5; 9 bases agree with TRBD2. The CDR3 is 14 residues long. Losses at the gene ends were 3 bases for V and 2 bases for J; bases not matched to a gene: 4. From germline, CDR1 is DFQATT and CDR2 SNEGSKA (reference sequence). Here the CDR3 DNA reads TGCAGTGCTAGTGTTGGACTAGCGCAAGAGACCCAGTACTTC. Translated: CSASVGLAQETQYF.

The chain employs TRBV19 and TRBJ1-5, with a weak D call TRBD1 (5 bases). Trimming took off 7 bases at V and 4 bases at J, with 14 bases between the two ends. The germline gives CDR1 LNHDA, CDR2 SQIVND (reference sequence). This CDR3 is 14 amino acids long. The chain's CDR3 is CASTFDSLNQPQHF. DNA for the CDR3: TGTGCCAGTACTTTCGACAGCCTTAATCAGCCCCAGCATTTT.

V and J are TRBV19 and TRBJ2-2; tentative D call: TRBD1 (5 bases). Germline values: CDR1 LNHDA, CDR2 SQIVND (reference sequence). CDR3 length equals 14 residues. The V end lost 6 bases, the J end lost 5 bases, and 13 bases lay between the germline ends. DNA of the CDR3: TGTGCCAGTAGGCGGCAGGGCCCAACCGGGGAGCTGTTTTTT. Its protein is CASRRQGPTGELFF. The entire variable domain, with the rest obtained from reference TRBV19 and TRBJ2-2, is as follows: DGGITQSPKYLFRKEGQNVTLSCEQNLNHDAMYWYRQDPGQGLRLIYYSQIVNDFQKGDIAEGYSVSREKKESFPLTVTSAQKNPTAFYLCASRRQGPTGELFFGEGSRLTVL.

The CDR3 coding sequence is TGTGCCAGCAGTTCGGGGACTAGCGGGAGGGCCGGGTACGAGCAGTACTTC. Translated: CASSSGTSGRAGYEQYF. This chain links TRBV28 with TRBJ2-7; 16 nucleotides align to TRBD2. V lost 4 bases and J lost 4; bases outside the gene matches: 7. From germline, CDR1 is MDHEN and CDR2 SYDVKM. The CDR3 is 17 residues long.

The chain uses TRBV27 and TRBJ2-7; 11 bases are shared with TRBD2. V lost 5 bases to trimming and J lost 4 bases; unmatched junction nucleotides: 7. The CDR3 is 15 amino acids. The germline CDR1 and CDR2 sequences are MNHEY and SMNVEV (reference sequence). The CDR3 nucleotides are TGTGCCAGCAGTGACACCGGGACTAGCGGATACGAGCAGTACTTC. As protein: CASSDTGTSGYEQYF.

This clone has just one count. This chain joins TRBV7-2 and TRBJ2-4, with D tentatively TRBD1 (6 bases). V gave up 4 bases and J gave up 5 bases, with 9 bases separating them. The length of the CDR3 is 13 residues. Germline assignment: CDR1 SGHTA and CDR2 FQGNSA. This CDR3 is CASSYRVQNIQYF. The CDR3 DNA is TGTGCCAGCAGCTACAGGGTCCAAAACATTCAGTACTTC.

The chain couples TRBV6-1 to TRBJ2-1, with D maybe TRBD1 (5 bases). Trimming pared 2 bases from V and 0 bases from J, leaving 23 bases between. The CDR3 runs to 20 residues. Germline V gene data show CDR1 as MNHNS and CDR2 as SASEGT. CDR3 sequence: CASSEREEAWTQSSYNEQFF. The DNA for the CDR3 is TGTGCCAGCAGTGAAAGAGAAGAGGCCTGGACACAGAGCTCCTACAATGAGCAGTTCTTC.

This chain's CDR3 is CASSATGSNEQFF. DNA of the CDR3: TGTGCCAGTAGTGCGACTGGATCCAATGAGCAGTTCTTC. The gene calls are TRBV19 and TRBJ2-1; D gene uncertain. Germline lookup yields CDR1 LNHDA and CDR2 SQIVND (reference sequence). Trimming left V 5 bases short and J 6 bases short, with 11 bases between. There are 13 residues in the CDR3.